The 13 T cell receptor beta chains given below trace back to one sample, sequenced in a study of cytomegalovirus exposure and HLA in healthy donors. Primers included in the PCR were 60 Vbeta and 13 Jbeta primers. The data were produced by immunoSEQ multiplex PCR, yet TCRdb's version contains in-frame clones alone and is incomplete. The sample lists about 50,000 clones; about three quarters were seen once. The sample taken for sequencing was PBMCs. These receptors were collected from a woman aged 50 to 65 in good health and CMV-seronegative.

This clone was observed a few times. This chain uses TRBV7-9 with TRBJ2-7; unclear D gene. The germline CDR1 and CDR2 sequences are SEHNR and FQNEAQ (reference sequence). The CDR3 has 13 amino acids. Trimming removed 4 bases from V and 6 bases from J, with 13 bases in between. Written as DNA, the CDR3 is TGTGCCAGCAGCTCTGATTCAGCGCGCGAGCAGTACTTC. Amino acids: CASSSDSAREQYF.

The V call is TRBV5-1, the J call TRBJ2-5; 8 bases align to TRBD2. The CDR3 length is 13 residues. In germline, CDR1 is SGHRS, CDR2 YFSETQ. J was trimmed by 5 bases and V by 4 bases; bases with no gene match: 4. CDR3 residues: CASSLTGGETQYF. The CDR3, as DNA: TGCGCCAGCAGCCTAACGGGGGGGGAGACCCAGTACTTC.

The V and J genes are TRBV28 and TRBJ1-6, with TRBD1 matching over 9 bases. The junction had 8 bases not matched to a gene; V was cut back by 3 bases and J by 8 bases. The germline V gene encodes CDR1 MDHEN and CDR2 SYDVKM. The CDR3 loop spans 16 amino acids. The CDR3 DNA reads TGTGCCAGCAGTTTGCCGGGACAGGGTTCGGATTCACCCCTCCACTTT. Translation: CASSLPGQGSDSPLHF.

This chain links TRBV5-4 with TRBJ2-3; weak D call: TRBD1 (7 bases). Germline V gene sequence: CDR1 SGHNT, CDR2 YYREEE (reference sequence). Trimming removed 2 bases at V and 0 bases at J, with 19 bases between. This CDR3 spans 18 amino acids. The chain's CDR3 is CASSFVGSGGSSTDTQYF. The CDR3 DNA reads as TGTGCCAGCAGCTTTGTGGGGTCAGGGGGGTCTAGCACAGATACGCAGTATTTT.

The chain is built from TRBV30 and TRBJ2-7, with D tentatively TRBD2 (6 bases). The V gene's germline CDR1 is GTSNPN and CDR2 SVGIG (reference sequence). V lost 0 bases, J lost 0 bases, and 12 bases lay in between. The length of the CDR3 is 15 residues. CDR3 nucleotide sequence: TGTGCCTGGAGTGTGGGAGGACTCAGCTCCTACGAGCAGTACTTC. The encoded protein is CAWSVGGLSSYEQYF.

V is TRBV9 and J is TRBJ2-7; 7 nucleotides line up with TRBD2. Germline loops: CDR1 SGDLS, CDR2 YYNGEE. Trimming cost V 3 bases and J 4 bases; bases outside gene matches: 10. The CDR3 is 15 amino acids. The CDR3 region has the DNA TGTGCCAGCAGCGCCGACCTAGCGGCAGGGTACGAGCAGTACTTC. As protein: CASSADLAAGYEQYF.

The CDR3 loop reads CASSVQGSNSPLHF. The CDR3, as DNA: TGTGCCAGCAGCGTTCAGGGTTCCAATTCACCCCTCCACTTT. The gene calls are TRBV7-9 and TRBJ1-6; D might be TRBD1 (5 bases). The germline V and J ends were trimmed by 5 bases and 7 bases, with 12 bases remaining between them. Germline loops: CDR1 SEHNR, CDR2 FQNEAQ (reference sequence). The CDR3 spans 14 residues.

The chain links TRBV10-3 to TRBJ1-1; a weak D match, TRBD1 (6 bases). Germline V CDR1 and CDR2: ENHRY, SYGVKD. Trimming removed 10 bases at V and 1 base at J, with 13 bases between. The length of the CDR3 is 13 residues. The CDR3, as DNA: TGTGCCACCAGACAGGCTCCGAACACTGAAGCTTTCTTT. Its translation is CATRQAPNTEAFF.

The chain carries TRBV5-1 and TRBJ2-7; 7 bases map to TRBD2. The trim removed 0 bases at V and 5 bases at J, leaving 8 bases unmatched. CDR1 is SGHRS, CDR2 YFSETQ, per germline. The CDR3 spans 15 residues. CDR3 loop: CASSLANGGDHEQYF. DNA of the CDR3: TGCGCCAGCAGCTTGGCCAATGGGGGGGACCACGAGCAGTACTTC.

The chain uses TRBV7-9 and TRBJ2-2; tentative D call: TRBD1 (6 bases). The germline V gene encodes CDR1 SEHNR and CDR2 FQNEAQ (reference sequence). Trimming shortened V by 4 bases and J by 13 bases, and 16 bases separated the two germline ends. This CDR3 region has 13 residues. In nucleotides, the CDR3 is TGTGCCAGCAGCTCGGGCCAACAGGGTGGGCTGTTTTTT. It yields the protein CASSSGQQGGLFF.

CDR3 sequence reads: CASSDLGQGRGGELFF. In DNA form, the CDR3 reads TGTGCCAGCAGTGACTTAGGACAGGGGAGAGGTGGGGAGCTGTTTTTT. This rearrangement joins TRBV6-4 to TRBJ2-2; TRBD1 agrees at 9 bases. J lost 8 bases, V lost 1 base, and 8 bases had no gene match. The CDR3 spans 16 residues. In germline, CDR1 is MRHNA, CDR2 SNTAGT.

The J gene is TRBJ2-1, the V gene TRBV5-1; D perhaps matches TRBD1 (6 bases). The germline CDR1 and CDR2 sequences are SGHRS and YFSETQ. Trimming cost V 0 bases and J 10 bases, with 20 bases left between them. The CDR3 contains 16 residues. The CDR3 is CASSLAVSAKQGEQFF. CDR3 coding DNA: TGCGCCAGCAGCTTGGCCGTTAGCGCGAAGCAGGGGGAGCAGTTCTTC.

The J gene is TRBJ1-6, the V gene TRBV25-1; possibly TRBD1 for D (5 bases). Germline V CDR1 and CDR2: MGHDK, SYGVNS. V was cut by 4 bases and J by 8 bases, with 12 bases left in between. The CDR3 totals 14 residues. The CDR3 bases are TGTGCCAGCAGTGCAGGGCCCCTGGATTCACCCCTCCACTTT. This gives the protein CASSAGPLDSPLHF.